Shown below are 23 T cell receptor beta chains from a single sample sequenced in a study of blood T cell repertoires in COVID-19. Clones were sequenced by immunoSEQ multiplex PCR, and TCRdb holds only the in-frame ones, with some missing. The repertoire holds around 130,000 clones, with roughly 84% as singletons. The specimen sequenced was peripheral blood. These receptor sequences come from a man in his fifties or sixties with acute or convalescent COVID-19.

DNA for the CDR3: TGTGCCTGGACAGGTGGTTCGAATTCACCCCTCCACTTT. Its protein is CAWTGGSNSPLHF. The V call is TRBV30, the J call TRBJ1-6; D unclear. CDR1 is GTSNPN, CDR2 SVGIG, per germline (reference sequence). V was trimmed by 4 bases and J by 7 bases, leaving 11 bases between them. The CDR3 extends over 13 amino acids.

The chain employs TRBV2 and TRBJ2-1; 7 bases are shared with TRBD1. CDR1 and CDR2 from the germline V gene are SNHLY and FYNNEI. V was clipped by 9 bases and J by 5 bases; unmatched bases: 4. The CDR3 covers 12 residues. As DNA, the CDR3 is TGTGCCAGTGGACAGGAAAACAATGAGCAGTTCTTC. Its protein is CASGQENNEQFF.

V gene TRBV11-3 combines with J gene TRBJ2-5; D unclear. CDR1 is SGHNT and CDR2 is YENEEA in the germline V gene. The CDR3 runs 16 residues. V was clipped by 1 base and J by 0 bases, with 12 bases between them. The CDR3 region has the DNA TGTGCCAGCAGCTTAGGGGTCCAGGCCTACCAAGAGACCCAGTACTTC. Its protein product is CASSLGVQAYQETQYF.

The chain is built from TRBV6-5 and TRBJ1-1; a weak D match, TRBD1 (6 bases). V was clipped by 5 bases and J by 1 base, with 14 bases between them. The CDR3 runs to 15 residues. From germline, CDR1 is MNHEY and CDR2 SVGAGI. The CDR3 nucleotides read TGTGCCAGCAGTCCCCTCGGGACACCGAACACTGAAGCTTTCTTT. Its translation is CASSPLGTPNTEAFF.

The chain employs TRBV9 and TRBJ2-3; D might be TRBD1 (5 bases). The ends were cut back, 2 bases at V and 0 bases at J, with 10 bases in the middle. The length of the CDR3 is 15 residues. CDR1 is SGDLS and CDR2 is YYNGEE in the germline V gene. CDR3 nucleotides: TGTGCCAGCAGCGTGGGGCAGCCTAGCACAGATACGCAGTATTTT. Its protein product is CASSVGQPSTDTQYF.

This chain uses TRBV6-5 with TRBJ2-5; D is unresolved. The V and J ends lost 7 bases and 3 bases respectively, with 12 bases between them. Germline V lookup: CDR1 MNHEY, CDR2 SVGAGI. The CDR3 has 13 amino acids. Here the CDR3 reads CASTLLGKETQYF. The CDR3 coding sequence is TGTGCCAGCACCTTACTTGGTAAAGAGACCCAGTACTTC.

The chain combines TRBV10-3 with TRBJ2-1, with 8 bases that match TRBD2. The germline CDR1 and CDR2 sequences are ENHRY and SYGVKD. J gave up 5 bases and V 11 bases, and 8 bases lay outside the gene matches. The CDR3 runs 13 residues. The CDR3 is CAVSTAGDNEQFF. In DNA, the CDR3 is TGTGCCGTCTCTACAGCGGGAGACAATGAGCAGTTCTTC.

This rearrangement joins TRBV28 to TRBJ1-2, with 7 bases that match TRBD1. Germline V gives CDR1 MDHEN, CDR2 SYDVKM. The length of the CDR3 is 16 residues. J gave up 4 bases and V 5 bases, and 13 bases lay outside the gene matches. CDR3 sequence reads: CASSPTPTGTAYGYTF. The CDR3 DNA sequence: TGTGCCAGCAGTCCAACTCCGACCGGGACAGCCTATGGCTACACCTTC.

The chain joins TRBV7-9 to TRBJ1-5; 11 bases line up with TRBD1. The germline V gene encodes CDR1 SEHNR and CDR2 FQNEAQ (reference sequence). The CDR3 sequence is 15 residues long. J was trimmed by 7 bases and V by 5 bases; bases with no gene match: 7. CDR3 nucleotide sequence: TGTGCCAGCAGCCCCGGGACAGGGGGGTCACAGCCCCAGCATTTT. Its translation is CASSPGTGGSQPQHF.

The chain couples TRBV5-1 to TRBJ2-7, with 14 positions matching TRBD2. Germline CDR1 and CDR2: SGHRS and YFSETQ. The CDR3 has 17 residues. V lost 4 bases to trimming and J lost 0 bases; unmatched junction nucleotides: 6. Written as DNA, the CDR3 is TGCGCCAGCAGCCTCGGACTAGCGGGAGGAAACTCCTACGAGCAGTACTTC. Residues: CASSLGLAGGNSYEQYF.

The CDR3 spells CASSSPGLFTGELFF. CDR3 bases: TGTGCCAGCAGTTCCCCGGGACTTTTCACCGGGGAGCTGTTTTTT. The V gene is TRBV28, the J gene TRBJ2-2; D might be TRBD2 (6 bases). The CDR3 runs to 15 residues. The germline V gene encodes CDR1 MDHEN and CDR2 SYDVKM. Trimming removed 4 bases at V and 4 bases at J, with 13 bases between.

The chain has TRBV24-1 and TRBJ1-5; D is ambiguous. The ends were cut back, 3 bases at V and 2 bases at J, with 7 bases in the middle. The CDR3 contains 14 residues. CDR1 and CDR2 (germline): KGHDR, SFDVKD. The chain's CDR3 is CATSDEAGNQPQHF. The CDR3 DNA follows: TGTGCCACCAGTGATGAGGCTGGCAATCAGCCCCAGCATTTT.

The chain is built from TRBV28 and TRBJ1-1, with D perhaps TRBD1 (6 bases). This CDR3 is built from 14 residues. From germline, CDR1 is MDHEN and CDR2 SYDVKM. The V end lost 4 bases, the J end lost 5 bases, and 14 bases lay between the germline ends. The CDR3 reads CASSSTGGRTEAFF. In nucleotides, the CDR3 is TGTGCCAGCAGTTCCACGGGGGGCCGGACTGAAGCTTTCTTT.

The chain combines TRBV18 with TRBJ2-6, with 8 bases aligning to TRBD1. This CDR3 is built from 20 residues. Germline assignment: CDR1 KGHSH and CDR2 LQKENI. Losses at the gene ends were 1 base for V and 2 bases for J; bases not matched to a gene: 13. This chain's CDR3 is CASSPLSPGQVAAGANVLTF. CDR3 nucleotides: TGTGCCAGCTCACCACTTTCCCCGGGACAGGTGGCAGCTGGGGCCAACGTCCTGACTTTC.

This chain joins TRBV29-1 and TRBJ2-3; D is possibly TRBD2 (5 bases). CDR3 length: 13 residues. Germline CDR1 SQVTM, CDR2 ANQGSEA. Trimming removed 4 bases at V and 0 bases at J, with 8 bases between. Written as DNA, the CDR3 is TGCAGCGTTGTGGCGGGCAGCACAGATACGCAGTATTTT. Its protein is CSVVAGSTDTQYF.

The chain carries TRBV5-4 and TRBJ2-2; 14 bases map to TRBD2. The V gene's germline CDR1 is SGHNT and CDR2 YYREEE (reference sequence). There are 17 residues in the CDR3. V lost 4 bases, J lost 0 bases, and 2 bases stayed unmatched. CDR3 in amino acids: CASSGTSGGANTGELFF. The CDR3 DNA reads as TGTGCCAGCAGCGGGACTAGCGGGGGTGCGAACACCGGGGAGCTGTTTTTT.

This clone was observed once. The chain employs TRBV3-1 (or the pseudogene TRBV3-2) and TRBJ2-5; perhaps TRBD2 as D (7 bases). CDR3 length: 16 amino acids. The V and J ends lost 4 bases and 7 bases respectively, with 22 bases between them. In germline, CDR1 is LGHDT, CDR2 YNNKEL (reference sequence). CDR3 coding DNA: TGTGCCAGCAGCCGCGAGCCGGGACGTAGGGGGGGGACCCAGTACTTC. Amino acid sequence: CASSREPGRRGGTQYF.

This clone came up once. The CDR3 DNA reads as TGCGCCAGCAGCCCGCGGCCATACGATCAGCCCCAGCATTTT. This encodes CASSPRPYDQPQHF. The chain has TRBV4-3 and TRBJ1-5; D not resolved. The V and J ends lost 4 bases and 5 bases respectively, with 12 bases between them. The CDR3 length is 14 residues. Germline CDR1 is LGHNA and CDR2 is YSLEER.

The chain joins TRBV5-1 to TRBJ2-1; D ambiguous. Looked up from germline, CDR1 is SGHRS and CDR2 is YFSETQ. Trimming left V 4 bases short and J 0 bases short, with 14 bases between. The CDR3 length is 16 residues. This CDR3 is CASSVLPGSSYNEQFF. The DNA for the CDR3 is TGCGCCAGCAGCGTTTTGCCAGGAAGCTCCTACAATGAGCAGTTCTTC.

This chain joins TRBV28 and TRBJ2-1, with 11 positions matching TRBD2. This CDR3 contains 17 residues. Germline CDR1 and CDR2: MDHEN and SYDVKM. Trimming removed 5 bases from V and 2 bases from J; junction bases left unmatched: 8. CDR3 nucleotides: TGTGCCAGCAGTGGAGCTAGCGGGAGGTCCGCCTACAATGAGCAGTTCTTC. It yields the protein CASSGASGRSAYNEQFF.

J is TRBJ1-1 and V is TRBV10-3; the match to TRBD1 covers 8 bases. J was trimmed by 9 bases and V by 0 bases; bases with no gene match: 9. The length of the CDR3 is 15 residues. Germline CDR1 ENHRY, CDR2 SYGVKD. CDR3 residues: CAISESIGQGDQAFF. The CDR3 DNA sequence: TGTGCCATCAGTGAGTCGATAGGACAGGGCGATCAAGCTTTCTTT.

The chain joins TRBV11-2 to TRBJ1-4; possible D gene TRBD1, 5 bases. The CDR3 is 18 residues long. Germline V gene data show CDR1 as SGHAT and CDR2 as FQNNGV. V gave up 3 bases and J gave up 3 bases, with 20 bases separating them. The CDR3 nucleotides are TGTGCCAGCAGCTTGGGCCCTAGTGGGGGAGGACCTAATGAAAAACTGTTTTTT. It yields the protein CASSLGPSGGGPNEKLFF.

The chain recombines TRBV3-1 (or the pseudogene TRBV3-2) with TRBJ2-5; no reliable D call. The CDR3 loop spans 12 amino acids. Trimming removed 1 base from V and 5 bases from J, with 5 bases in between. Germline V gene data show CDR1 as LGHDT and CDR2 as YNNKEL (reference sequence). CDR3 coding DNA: TGTGCCAGCAGCCAAGCCCTGGAGACCCAGTACTTC. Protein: CASSQALETQYF.